This TCR beta chain was retrieved from a study of blood T cell repertoires in COVID-19. Study as a whole: Some COVID-19 samples were acute and others convalescent; all came from the United States, Italy and Spain. T cells, B-cell-depleted T cells, or PBMCs provided the cDNA or gDNA that served as material.

This CDR3 comprises 15 residues. CDR1 is SGHNT, CDR2 YYREEE, per germline (reference sequence). Trimming removed 4 bases from V and 5 bases from J; junction bases left unmatched: 7. The authors' processing: Researchers report that nucleated cell counts were estimated from reference gene primer amplification. The protocol was immunoSEQ multiplex PCR, while the TCRdb copy is restricted to in-frame clones and leaves out a portion. D and trimming were read from the DNA, whereas the V and J calls and clone size are those reported in that table. Here the sample spans some 200,000 clones, 65% to 85% being singletons.

The receptor was derived from a woman in her twenties or thirties who had recovered from COVID-19. The genes are TRBV5-4 and TRBJ2-3, with TRBD2 matching 10 bases. The material sequenced was peripheral blood. CDR3 residues: CASSRSGRTGDTQYF. The DNA for the CDR3 is TGTGCCAGCAGCCGTAGCGGGAGGACCGGAGATACGCAGTATTTT.